This T cell receptor beta chain was retrieved from a study of cytomegalovirus exposure and HLA in healthy donors. Using immunoSEQ multiplex PCR, the repertoire was profiled, and TCRdb retains in-frame clones only, with some absent. Of some 140,000 clones in the sample, around 85% are singletons; the top ten hold just under 3%. V gave up 6 bases and J gave up 2 bases; unmatched junction bases: 7. CDR1 MNHEY and CDR2 SVGAGI come from the germline V gene. The CDR3 length is 15 residues. Sequencing was carried out using PBMCs. The genes are TRBV6-5 and TRBJ1-2; 9 bases align to TRBD1. This sequence was found in a man between 18 and 29 years old in good health and CMV-seronegative. This CDR3 is CASRTGTGLNYGYTF. As DNA, the CDR3 is TGTGCCAGCAGGACCGGGACAGGGTTAAACTATGGCTACACCTTC.